Shown below are 24 T cell receptor beta chains from a single sample sequenced in a study of yellow fever vaccine responses in identical twins. One entry per CDR3 protein results from TCRdb running MiXCR on the RT-PCR reads. The table lists 20,000 to 25,000 distinct CDR3 sequences, over 70% of them singletons. The source was T cells from blood (PBMCs), unsorted or a sorted subset (not recorded which), collected before or after yellow fever vaccination (not recorded which). Receptors were obtained from a woman between 18 and 29 years old who received the yellow fever vaccine.

The DNA of the CDR3 is TGCAGCGTCGGGACGTCCAACTATGGCTACACCTTC. Amino acid sequence: CSVGTSNYGYTF. The chain joins TRBV29-1 to TRBJ1-2; maybe TRBD1 (5 bases). This CDR3 has 12 residues. V shed 6 bases and J shed 2 bases, with 10 bases lying between them. Germline loops: CDR1 SQVTM, CDR2 ANQGSEA.

Remarks on this clonotype: Its ends do not fully match the called genes, so a read error is possible. This chain links TRBV15 with TRBJ2-7; possibly TRBD2 for D (6 bases). The CDR3 extends over 15 amino acids. In germline, CDR1 is LNHNV, CDR2 YYDKDF (reference sequence). This CDR3 is CSTSRDYSGFYEQYF. The CDR3 DNA reads as TGTTCCACCAGCAGAGATTACAGCGGGTTCTACGAGCAGTACTTC. Based on the CDR3 plus reference TRBV15 and TRBJ2-7, the full variable domain is DAMVIQNPRYQVTQFGKPVTLSCSQTLNHNVMYWYQQKSSQAPKLLFHYYDKDFNNEADTPDNFQSRRPNTSFCFLDIRSPGLGDTAMYLCSTSRDYSGFYEQYFGPGTRLTVT.

In its sample, this clonotype was seen once. The chain joins TRBV5-1 to TRBJ2-5, with 7 bases aligning to TRBD1. Looked up from germline, CDR1 is SGHRS and CDR2 is YFSETQ. The trim removed 0 bases at V and 5 bases at J, leaving 4 bases unmatched. CDR3 length: 14 amino acids. CDR3 loop: CASSLGDSQETQYF. CDR3 coding DNA: TGCGCCAGCAGCTTGGGGGACAGTCAGGAGACCCAGTACTTC.

V usage is TRBV14 and J usage is TRBJ1-3; 8 bases align to TRBD1. The ends lost 4 bases at V and 8 bases at J; junction bases unmatched: 4. Germline values: CDR1 SGHDN, CDR2 FVKESK. The CDR3 has 13 residues. The CDR3 region has the DNA TGTGCCAGCAGCCGACAGGGGACCCACACCATATATTTT. Its translation: CASSRQGTHTIYF.

This sequence joins TRBV4-1 and TRBJ2-1; TRBD1 aligns across 10 bases. This CDR3 is 17 amino acids long. Germline V gives CDR1 MGHRA, CDR2 YSYEKL. Trimming took 4 bases from V and 2 from J; bases not matched to a gene: 8. CDR3 DNA: TGCGCCAGCAGCCCATCCGGGACAGGGGCGCCCTACAATGAGCAGTTCTTC. This translates into CASSPSGTGAPYNEQFF.

The gene calls are TRBV2 and TRBJ2-1; D is unresolved. Germline CDR1 SNHLY, CDR2 FYNNEI. V lost 1 base to trimming and J lost 4 bases, with 2 bases between them. CDR3 size: 12 residues. The CDR3 bases are TGTGCCAGCAGTGAAGGTTACAATGAGCAGTTCTTC. It translates to CASSEGYNEQFF. Full variable domain (outside the CDR3, taken from reference TRBV2 and TRBJ2-1): EPEVTQTPSHQVTQMGQEVILRCVPISNHLYFYWYRQILGQKVEFLVSFYNNEISEKSEIFDDQFSVERPDGSNFTLKIRSTKLEDSAMYFCASSEGYNEQFFGPGTRLTVL.

The chain uses TRBV14 and TRBJ2-3; 7 bases are a match to TRBD2. This CDR3 contains 16 residues. J was trimmed by 0 bases and V by 2 bases; bases with no gene match: 5. In germline, CDR1 is SGHDN, CDR2 FVKESK. The DNA of the CDR3 is TGTGCCAGCAGCCAAACGACTAGCCCGAGCACAGATACGCAGTATTTT. Its translation: CASSQTTSPSTDTQYF.

The chain uses TRBV18 and TRBJ2-1; 9 bases line up with TRBD1. With 2 bases clipped from V and 9 bases from J, the junction kept 2 bases outside the gene matches. Germline loops: CDR1 KGHSH, CDR2 LQKENI. The CDR3 loop spans 13 amino acids. DNA for the CDR3: TGTGCCAGCTCACCAGGGACAGGGTTTGAGCAGTTCTTC. This encodes CASSPGTGFEQFF. Filled out from reference TRBV18 and TRBJ2-1, the complete variable domain reads NAGVMQNPRHLVRRRGQEARLRCSPMKGHSHVYWYRQLPEEGLKFMVYLQKENIIDESGMPKERFSAEFPKEGPSILRIQQVVRGDSAAYFCASSPGTGFEQFFGPGTRLTVL.

This sequence joins TRBV6-1 and TRBJ1-1; 7 nucleotides match TRBD1. The CDR3 loop spans 14 amino acids. Germline V gene sequence: CDR1 MNHNS, CDR2 SASEGT. V was pared by 7 bases and J by 0 bases, with 5 bases of the junction left unmatched. The chain's CDR3 is CASKMDRLNTEAFF. The CDR3 coding sequence is TGTGCCAGCAAGATGGACAGGTTGAACACTGAAGCTTTCTTT.

This clonotype was recorded a few times. The V call is TRBV4-1, the J call TRBJ1-1, with a possible D match to TRBD1 (6 bases). This CDR3 is 17 amino acids long. Germline V lookup: CDR1 MGHRA, CDR2 YSYEKL. Trimming cost V 1 base and J 4 bases, with 19 bases left between them. The CDR3 sequence is CASSQGIAGQKITEAFF. DNA of the CDR3: TGCGCCAGCAGCCAAGGGATCGCGGGACAAAAAATCACTGAAGCTTTCTTT.

Only a few counts were recorded for this clonotype. This chain uses TRBV5-1 with TRBJ2-5, with D maybe TRBD2 (6 bases). V dropped 4 bases and J dropped 7 bases, with 23 bases sitting between them. The CDR3 extends over 16 amino acids. Germline V gene sequence: CDR1 SGHRS, CDR2 YFSETQ. The DNA for the CDR3 is TGCGCCAGCAGCCCACGGAGGAGGGATTTGGCGGTGACCCAGTACTTC. Amino acids: CASSPRRRDLAVTQYF.

A few counts support this clonotype. CDR3 in amino acids: CASSLGASGDHNEQFF. The CDR3 nucleotides read TGCGCCAGCAGCCTCGGGGCTAGCGGGGACCACAATGAGCAGTTCTTC. The J gene is TRBJ2-1, the V gene TRBV10-1; TRBD2 aligns across 9 bases. Trimming removed 6 bases from V and 5 bases from J; junction bases left unmatched: 11. CDR1 is WNHNN, CDR2 SYGVQD, per germline (reference sequence). This CDR3 has 16 amino acids.

J is TRBJ1-6 and V is TRBV20-1, with TRBD1 identical over 7 bases. Germline V gene sequence: CDR1 DFQATT, CDR2 SNEGSKA (reference sequence). The CDR3 is 15 residues long. The ends lost 0 bases at V and 9 bases at J; junction bases unmatched: 8. This chain's CDR3 is CSARDLARGASPLHF. The CDR3 bases are TGCAGTGCTAGAGATCTGGCCAGGGGGGCTTCACCCCTCCACTTT.

The chain couples TRBV13 to TRBJ2-5; D assignment may be TRBD1 or TRBD2 (5 bases each). There are 14 residues in the CDR3. Germline values: CDR1 PRHDT, CDR2 FYEKMQ (reference sequence). Trimming took off 8 bases at V and 2 bases at J, with 15 bases between the two ends. In DNA, the CDR3 is TGTGCCAGCCCCGGGGCCGGACGACAAGAGACCCAGTACTTC. Translating it yields CASPGAGRQETQYF.

This clonotype was picked up a small number of times. The chain links TRBV15 to TRBJ2-7; D unresolved. Germline-derived CDR1 and CDR2 are LNHNV and YYDKDF (reference sequence). The CDR3 totals 13 residues. Trimming took 0 bases from V and 3 from J, leaving 6 bases between them. DNA for the CDR3: TGTGCCACCAGCAGAGAGAGCTACTACGAGCAGTACTTC. Translated, it gives CATSRESYYEQYF.

The chain recombines TRBV29-1 with TRBJ2-1; D is unclear. This CDR3 is 11 amino acids long. V was shortened by 5 bases and J by 0 bases, with 2 bases between the two germline ends. Germline V CDR1 and CDR2: SQVTM, ANQGSEA. The CDR3 loop reads CSVISYNEQFF. The CDR3 region has the DNA TGCAGCGTTATCTCCTACAATGAGCAGTTCTTC.

The rearrangement links TRBV5-1 to TRBJ1-6; the D is unclear. This CDR3 has 15 residues. Trimming removed 1 base at V and 6 bases at J, with 11 bases between. Germline CDR1 and CDR2: SGHRS and YFSETQ. CDR3 region: CASSLTGPGNSPLHF. DNA for the CDR3: TGCGCCAGCAGCTTGACGGGTCCGGGTAATTCACCCCTCCACTTT.

This clonotype was counted only a few times. V and J are TRBV13 and TRBJ1-6; TRBD1 matches at 11 bases. CDR1 and CDR2 from the germline V gene are PRHDT and FYEKMQ (reference sequence). With V trimmed by 4 bases and J by 3 bases, 8 bases remained unmatched. The CDR3 spans 18 residues. CDR3: CASSSNSDRGLYNSPLHF. DNA for the CDR3: TGTGCCAGCAGCTCCAACTCGGACAGGGGGCTCTATAATTCACCCCTCCACTTT.

This sequence joins TRBV7-9 and TRBJ2-5; unclear D gene. V dropped 1 base and J dropped 4 bases, with 4 bases sitting between them. The CDR3 covers 12 residues. Germline values: CDR1 SEHNR, CDR2 FQNEAQ (reference sequence). CDR3 region: CASSLGLETQYF. CDR3 DNA: TGTGCCAGCAGCTTAGGGTTAGAGACCCAGTACTTC. The variable domain in full, with the rest retrieved from reference TRBV7-9 and TRBJ2-5, is DTGVSQNPRHKITKRGQNVTFRCDPISEHNRLYWYRQTLGQGPEFLTYFQNEAQLEKSRLLSDRFSAERPKGSFSTLEIQRTEQGDSAMYLCASSLGLETQYFGPGTRLLVL.

The genes are TRBV13 and TRBJ2-1, with a weak D call TRBD2 (6 bases). CDR1 PRHDT and CDR2 FYEKMQ come from the germline V gene (reference sequence). Between the trimmed V and J ends, which lost 6 bases and 7 bases, there was a span of 16 bases. This CDR3 has 14 residues. The CDR3, as DNA: TGTGCCAGCAGGGCCCCCGGGACTCCTAATGAGCAGTTCTTC. Amino acid sequence: CASRAPGTPNEQFF.

V gene TRBV6-1 combines with J gene TRBJ1-3; 12 positions match TRBD1. CDR1 MNHNS and CDR2 SASEGT come from the germline V gene. V dropped 7 bases and J dropped 2; count of bases not matched to a gene: 12. CDR3 size: 18 residues. The DNA for the CDR3 is TGTGCCAGCACCTCCGGGACAGGGGGCTCCGCGCCTGGAAACACCATATATTTT. Amino acids: CASTSGTGGSAPGNTIYF.

The rearrangement links TRBV2 to TRBJ2-2; D may match TRBD1 or TRBD2 (5 bases each). This CDR3 has 18 residues. Between the trimmed V and J ends, which lost 6 bases and 0 bases, there was a span of 20 bases. Germline V lookup: CDR1 SNHLY, CDR2 FYNNEI. CDR3 protein: CASRIDSTGQANTGELFF. The CDR3 nucleotides are TGTGCCAGCAGGATAGACTCTACGGGGCAGGCGAACACCGGGGAGCTGTTTTTT. Variable domain in full (rest from reference TRBV2 and TRBJ2-2): EPEVTQTPSHQVTQMGQEVILRCVPISNHLYFYWYRQILGQKVEFLVSFYNNEISEKSEIFDDQFSVERPDGSNFTLKIRSTKLEDSAMYFCASRIDSTGQANTGELFFGEGSRLTVL.

The rearrangement links TRBV7-9 to TRBJ2-5; D is uncertain. CDR3 length: 11 amino acids. Germline V CDR1 and CDR2: SEHNR, FQNEAQ (reference sequence). Trimming stripped 2 bases from V and 5 bases from J, with 3 bases between. CDR3 loop: CASSLKETQYF. CDR3 bases: TGTGCCAGCAGCTTAAAGGAGACCCAGTACTTC.

The J gene is TRBJ2-4, the V gene TRBV11-1; no clear D. Germline V lookup: CDR1 SGHAT, CDR2 FQDESV (reference sequence). The CDR3 sequence is 15 residues long. The V end was cut by 5 bases, the J end by 0 bases, with 11 bases between. The CDR3 protein is CASSLGSLAKNIQYF. The CDR3 DNA follows: TGTGCCAGCAGCCTAGGTTCACTAGCCAAAAACATTCAGTACTTC. Using reference TRBV11-1 and TRBJ2-4 for the parts outside the CDR3, the full variable domain is EAEVAQSPRYKITEKSQAVAFWCDPISGHATLYWYRQILGQGPELLVQFQDESVVDDSQLPKDRFSAERLKGVDSTLKIQPAELGDSAMYLCASSLGSLAKNIQYFGAGTRLSVL.